One and the same sample provided the 19 T cell receptor beta chains below, sequenced in a study of metastatic and nonmetastatic thyroid tumors. No patient had received any treatment before thyroid surgery. With MiXCR, TCRdb called clones anew from the PCR reads. Here the sample spans fewer than 100,000 clones, more than 13% being singletons. The specimen was blood. The receptors were gathered from a female donor with papillary thyroid cancer or a benign thyroid nodule (not recorded which). Some clones in this sample may be carry-over from other donors' samples.

This clone was seen at least ten times. The rearrangement uses TRBV7-3 and TRBJ2-1, with D possibly TRBD2 on 6 matching bases. Trimming removed 5 bases from V and 0 bases from J, with 14 bases in between. The CDR3 has 16 residues. Germline values: CDR1 SGHTA, CDR2 FQGTGA. Written as DNA, the CDR3 is TGTGCCAGCAGCCCCCGACTAGGAGGCTCCTACAATGAGCAGTTCTTC. It specifies CASSPRLGGSYNEQFF.

This clone has ten or more counts. The chain uses TRBV5-6 and TRBJ1-6; TRBD1 is a possible D gene (6 bases). The CDR3 sequence is 17 residues long. V shed 4 bases and J shed 5 bases, with 19 bases lying between them. Germline CDR1 is SGHDT and CDR2 is YYEEEE. In DNA, the CDR3 is TGTGCCAGCAGCACGTCAATACAGGGATGGGATAATTCACCCCTCCACTTT. This gives the protein CASSTSIQGWDNSPLHF. Variable domain in full (rest from reference TRBV5-6 and TRBJ1-6): DAGVTQSPTHLIKTRGQQVTLRCSPKSGHDTVSWYQQALGQGPQFIFQYYEEEERQRGNFPDRFSGHQFPNYSSELNVNALLLGDSALYLCASSTSIQGWDNSPLHFGNGTRLTVT.

This clone has a count of ten or more. This chain links TRBV24-1 with TRBJ2-5, with 8 bases that match TRBD1. V dropped 6 bases and J dropped 5; count of bases not matched to a gene: 16. The CDR3 length is 17 residues. CDR1 and CDR2 from the germline V gene are KGHDR and SFDVKD. The CDR3 sequence: CATSTPRRPDREETQYF. The CDR3 DNA is TGTGCCACCAGTACCCCACGCCGCCCGGACAGGGAGGAGACCCAGTACTTC.

J is TRBJ2-7 and V is TRBV12-3 or TRBV12-4; TRBD1 matches at 10 bases. The CDR3 is 14 residues long. V lost 7 bases to trimming and J lost 12 bases; unmatched junction nucleotides: 15. The CDR3 loop is CASTQQFGQGDTYF. DNA for the CDR3: TGTGCCAGCACACAACAATTCGGACAGGGGGACACGTACTTC.

There are many counts of this clone. This likely comes from a read error, as the CDR3 has no conserved phenylalanine or tryptophan at its end. The chain is built from TRBV28 and TRBJ2-7; TRBD1 or TRBD2 may be the D gene (5 bases each). From germline, CDR1 is MDHEN and CDR2 SYDVKM. This CDR3 is 15 amino acids long. The CDR3 coding sequence is TGTGCCAGCATCGGGGCCGGGGTTAACTCCTATGAGCAGTACTCC. Encoded protein: CASIGAGVNSYEQYS.

At least ten counts were recorded for this clone. V and J are TRBV9 and TRBJ2-7, with D perhaps TRBD2 (6 bases). The CDR3 covers 15 residues. Germline V gives CDR1 SGDLS, CDR2 YYNGEE. Between the trimmed V and J ends, which lost 0 bases and 9 bases, there was a span of 19 bases. The CDR3 nucleotides are TGTGCCAGCAGCGTAGAAGGGACTGTGGAGTCCCCGCAGTACTTC. It codes for CASSVEGTVESPQYF. Based on the CDR3 plus reference TRBV9 and TRBJ2-7, the full variable domain is DSGVTQTPKHLITATGQRVTLRCSPRSGDLSVYWYQQSLDQGLQFLIQYYNGEERAKGNILERFSAQQFPDLHSELNLSSLELGDSALYFCASSVEGTVESPQYFGPGTRLTVT.

This clone appeared many times. This chain uses TRBV7-8 with TRBJ2-5; D is unresolved. The V gene lost 1 base and the J gene lost 3 bases, with 18 bases spanning the gap. The CDR3 is made up of 17 amino acids. Germline V gene lookup returns CDR1 SGHVS and CDR2 FQNEAQ. CDR3 DNA sequence: TGTGCCAGCAGCTTAGTTAAGGCAGGAAGAGGCGAAGAGACCCAGTACTTC. Encoded protein: CASSLVKAGRGEETQYF. Supplemented by reference TRBV7-8 and TRBJ2-5, the full variable domain reads GAGVSQSPRYKVAKRGQDVALRCDPISGHVSLFWYQQALGQGPEFLTYFQNEAQLDKSGLPSDRFFAERPEGSVSTLKIQRTQQEDSAVYLCASSLVKAGRGEETQYFGPGTRLLVL.

The table lists this clone with many counts. This chain links TRBV6-1 with TRBJ2-1; 10 nucleotides align to TRBD2. V shed 5 bases and J 9 bases; nucleotides not matched to a gene: 10. CDR3 length equals 15 residues. Germline CDR1 reads MNHNS; CDR2 reads SASEGT. CDR3 in amino acids: CASSSSGGGLSEQFF. The CDR3 DNA sequence: TGTGCCAGCAGTTCCAGCGGGGGGGGCTTGAGTGAGCAGTTCTTC.

The table lists this clone with a few counts. V gene TRBV28 combines with J gene TRBJ1-2, with unresolved D. Germline V gene lookup returns CDR1 MDHEN and CDR2 SYDVKM. This CDR3 region has 16 residues. CDR3 residues: CATTTPGNPGVYGYTF. The CDR3 bases are TGTGCTACCACGACACCGGGGAACCCCGGGGTATATGGCTACACCTTC.

This clone was detected ten times or more. Other nucleotide sequences in the sample specify the same CDR3. The chain combines TRBV7-6 with TRBJ2-1; D is possibly TRBD2 (6 bases). There are 13 residues in the CDR3. Germline lookup yields CDR1 SGHVS and CDR2 FNYEAQ. The V and J ends lost 5 bases and 9 bases respectively, with 14 bases between them. CDR3 nucleotides: TGTGCCAGCAGCCCCCCCGCGGGGTTTGAGCAGTTCTTC. This sequence encodes CASSPPAGFEQFF.

This sequence joins TRBV30 and TRBJ2-7; possible D gene TRBD2, 6 bases. Trimming removed 5 bases at V and 13 bases at J, with 21 bases between. CDR3 length: 12 residues. Germline-derived CDR1 and CDR2 are GTSNPN and SVGIG (reference sequence). In DNA form, the CDR3 reads TGTGCCTGGGCGGGTGAGACTAGAGGGAGTTACTTC. As protein: CAWAGETRGSYF.

The gene calls are TRBV3-1 and TRBJ1-2; no definite D call. V lost 0 bases to trimming and J lost 3 bases, with 11 bases between them. The CDR3 extends over 15 amino acids. The germline CDR1 and CDR2 sequences are LGHDT and YNNKEL (reference sequence). CDR3 nucleotide sequence: TGTGCCAGCAGCCAAGATTCCGACAACCACTATGGCTACACCTTC. It yields the protein CASSQDSDNHYGYTF.

At least ten counts were recorded for this clone. This chain connects TRBV28 to TRBJ2-1; 14 nucleotides align to TRBD2. The V gene's germline CDR1 is MDHEN and CDR2 SYDVKM. Trimming removed 1 base from V and 6 bases from J; junction bases left unmatched: 2. The CDR3 spans 16 residues. This CDR3 reads CASSLSGLAGGNEQFF. The CDR3 bases are TGTGCCAGCAGTTTATCTGGACTAGCGGGGGGCAATGAGCAGTTCTTC.

This clone occurred many times. The rearrangement joins TRBV19 to TRBJ1-4, with D unresolved. Trimming shortened V by 7 bases and J by 4 bases, and 13 bases separated the two germline ends. CDR1 is LNHDA and CDR2 is SQIVND in the germline V gene (reference sequence). This CDR3 contains 14 residues. This chain's CDR3 is CASTNGQINEKLFF. CDR3 nucleotide sequence: TGTGCCAGTACCAACGGGCAAATTAATGAAAAACTGTTTTTT.

This clone was seen more than once but under ten times. The chain is built from TRBV6-1 and TRBJ2-7; 7 nucleotides agree with TRBD2. Per the germline V gene, CDR1 is MNHNS and CDR2 is SASEGT. The CDR3 sequence is 13 residues long. CDR3 bases: TGTGCAGTTGGGCGGGGGAGGTCCTACGAGCAGTACTTC. Protein: CAVGRGRSYEQYF.

The sample holds many counts of this clone. J is TRBJ2-3 and V is TRBV28; 8 bases align to TRBD2. The CDR3 totals 17 residues. After removal of 3 bases from V and 4 bases from J, the junction contained 12 bases not matched to a gene. Germline CDR1 and CDR2: MDHEN and SYDVKM. CDR3 bases: TGTGCCAGCAGTTTGTATACGGGGGGGCAACTTGCAGATACGCAGTATTTT. It is translated as CASSLYTGGQLADTQYF.

This clone has a handful of counts. The chain has TRBV5-6 and TRBJ2-3; 9 nucleotides agree with TRBD2. Germline V lookup: CDR1 SGHDT, CDR2 YYEEEE. After removal of 4 bases from V and 2 bases from J, the junction contained 14 bases not matched to a gene. The CDR3 runs to 18 residues. CDR3 residues: CASSKGELRGGLTDTQYF. As DNA, the CDR3 is TGTGCCAGCAGCAAGGGGGAGTTGCGGGGGGGACTCACAGATACGCAGTATTTT.

This clone was observed at least ten times. This rearrangement joins TRBV15 to TRBJ2-5; D might be TRBD2 (5 bases). The length of the CDR3 is 17 residues. CDR1 and CDR2 (germline): LNHNV, YYDKDF (reference sequence). V lost 1 base and J 5 bases, leaving 20 bases between the germline ends. CDR3 bases: TGTGCCACCAGCAGAGTAGAAAGCCAAGACTACGACGAGACCCAGTACTTC. It translates to CATSRVESQDYDETQYF.

This clone was observed many times. V gene TRBV7-2 combines with J gene TRBJ1-5; a possible D gene is TRBD1 (6 bases). The CDR3 is made up of 15 amino acids. Germline values: CDR1 SGHTA, CDR2 FQGNSA. V dropped 5 bases and J dropped 5 bases, with 16 bases sitting between them. CDR3 protein: CASSLTGNIYQPQHF. CDR3 sequence (DNA): TGTGCCAGCAGCCTAACAGGGAACATTTATCAGCCCCAGCATTTT. Together with reference TRBV7-2 and TRBJ1-5, the CDR3 gives the full variable domain: GAGVSQSPSNKVTEKGKDVELRCDPISGHTALYWYRQSLGQGLEFLIYFQGNSAPDKSGLPSDRFSAERTGGSVSTLTIQRTQQEDSAVYLCASSLTGNIYQPQHFGDGTRLSIL.